This TCR beta chain is from a study of blood T cells in healthy people across ages. A J-beta primer mix and a sample-barcoded 5' primer were used in a second PCR of about 6 to 12 cycles. A single record per CDR3 protein comes from TCRdb applying MiXCR to the 5' RACE reads. The sample lists fewer than 700,000 distinct CDR3 sequences, approximately 40% occurring once. The germline gives CDR1 SGHRS, CDR2 YFSETQ. The J segment lost 8 bases and the V segment lost 3 bases, leaving 2 bases of the junction unmatched. CDR3 size: 13 residues. This clonotype was seen a few times. The chain links TRBV5-1 to TRBJ1-2, with 12 bases matching TRBD1. This clonotype was sampled from a man older than 75 in good health. The specimen sequenced was blood. CDR3 sequence reads: CASSWDRGQGYTF. The CDR3 nucleotides read TGCGCCAGCAGCTGGGACAGGGGGCAAGGCTACACCTTC.